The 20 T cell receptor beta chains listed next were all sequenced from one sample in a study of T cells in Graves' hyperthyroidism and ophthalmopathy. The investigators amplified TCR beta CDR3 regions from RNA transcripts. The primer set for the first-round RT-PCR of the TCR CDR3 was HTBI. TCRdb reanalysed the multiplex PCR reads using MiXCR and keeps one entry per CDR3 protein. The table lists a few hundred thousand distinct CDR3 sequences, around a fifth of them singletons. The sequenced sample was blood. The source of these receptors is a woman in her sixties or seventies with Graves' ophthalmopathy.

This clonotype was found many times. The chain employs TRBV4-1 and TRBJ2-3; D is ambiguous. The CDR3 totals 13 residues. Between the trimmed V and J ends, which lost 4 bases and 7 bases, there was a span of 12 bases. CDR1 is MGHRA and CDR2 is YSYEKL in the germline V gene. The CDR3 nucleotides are TGCGCCAGCAGCCTTCGTGAGGAAAATACGCAGTATTTT. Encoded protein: CASSLREENTQYF.

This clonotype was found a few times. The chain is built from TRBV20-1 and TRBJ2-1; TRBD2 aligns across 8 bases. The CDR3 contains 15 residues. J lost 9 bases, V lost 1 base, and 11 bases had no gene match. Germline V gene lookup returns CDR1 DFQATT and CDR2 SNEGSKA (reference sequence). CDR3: CSARVSWLAGGEQFF. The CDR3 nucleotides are TGCAGTGCTAGAGTCTCGTGGCTAGCGGGCGGTGAGCAGTTCTTC.

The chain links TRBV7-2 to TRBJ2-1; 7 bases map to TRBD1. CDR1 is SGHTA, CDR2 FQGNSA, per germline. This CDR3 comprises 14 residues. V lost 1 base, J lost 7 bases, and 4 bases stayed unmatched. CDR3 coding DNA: TGTGCCAGCAGCTTAGACAGGGGTGGGAATGAGCAGTTCTTC. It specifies CASSLDRGGNEQFF.

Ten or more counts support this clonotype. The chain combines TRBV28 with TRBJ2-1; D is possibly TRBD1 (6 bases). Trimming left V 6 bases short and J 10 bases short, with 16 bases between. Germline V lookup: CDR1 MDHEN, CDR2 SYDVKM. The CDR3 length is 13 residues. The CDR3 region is CASSPDSVWEQFF. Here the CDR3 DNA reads TGTGCCAGCAGCCCGGACAGTGTTTGGGAGCAGTTCTTC.

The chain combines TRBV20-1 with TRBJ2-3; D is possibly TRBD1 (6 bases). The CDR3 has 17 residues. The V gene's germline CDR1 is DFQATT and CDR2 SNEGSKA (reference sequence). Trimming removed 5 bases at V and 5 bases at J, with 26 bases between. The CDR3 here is CSARDLSGHWAGDTQYF. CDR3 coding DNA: TGCAGTGCTCGGGACCTGTCGGGACACTGGGCGGGAGATACGCAGTATTTT.

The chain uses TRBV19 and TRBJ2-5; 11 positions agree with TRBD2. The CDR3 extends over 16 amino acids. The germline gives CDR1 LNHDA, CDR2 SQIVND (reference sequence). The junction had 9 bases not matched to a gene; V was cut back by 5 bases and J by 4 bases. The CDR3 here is CASSRGLAGGGETQYF. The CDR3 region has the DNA TGTGCCAGTAGTCGGGGGCTAGCGGGAGGCGGAGAGACCCAGTACTTC. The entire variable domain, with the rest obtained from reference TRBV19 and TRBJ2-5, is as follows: DGGITQSPKYLFRKEGQNVTLSCEQNLNHDAMYWYRQDPGQGLRLIYYSQIVNDFQKGDIAEGYSVSREKKESFPLTVTSAQKNPTAFYLCASSRGLAGGGETQYFGPGTRLLVL.

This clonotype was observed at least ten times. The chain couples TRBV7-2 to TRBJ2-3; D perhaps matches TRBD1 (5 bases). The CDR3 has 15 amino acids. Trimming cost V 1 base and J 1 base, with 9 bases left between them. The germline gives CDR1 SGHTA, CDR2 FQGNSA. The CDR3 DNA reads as TGTGCCAGCAGCTTAGGGCTCAGGGGCACAGATACGCAGTATTTT. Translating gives CASSLGLRGTDTQYF.

CDR3 amino acids: CASSPRQGDSYEQYF. The CDR3 DNA follows: TGTGCCAGCAGCCCCCGACAGGGCGACTCCTACGAGCAGTACTTC. The chain is built from TRBV5-5 and TRBJ2-7; 7 bases align to TRBD1. CDR3 size: 15 residues. Germline trimming cut 4 bases from V and 0 bases from J; bases unmatched to any gene: 7. Germline CDR1 SGHKS, CDR2 YYEKEE (reference sequence).

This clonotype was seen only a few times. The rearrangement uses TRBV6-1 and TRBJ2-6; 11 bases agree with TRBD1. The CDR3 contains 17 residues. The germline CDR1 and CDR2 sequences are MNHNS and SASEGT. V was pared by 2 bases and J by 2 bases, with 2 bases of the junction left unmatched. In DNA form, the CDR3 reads TGTGCCAGCAGTGAATGGGGACAGGGGGCTGGGGCCAACGTCCTGACTTTC. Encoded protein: CASSEWGQGAGANVLTF.

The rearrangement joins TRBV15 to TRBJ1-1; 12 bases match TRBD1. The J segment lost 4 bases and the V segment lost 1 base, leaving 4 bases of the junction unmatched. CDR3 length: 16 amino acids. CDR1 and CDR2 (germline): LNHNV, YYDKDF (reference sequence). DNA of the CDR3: TGTGCCACCAGCAGAGGGGGACAGGGGGCGTCCACTGAAGCTTTCTTT. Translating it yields CATSRGGQGASTEAFF.

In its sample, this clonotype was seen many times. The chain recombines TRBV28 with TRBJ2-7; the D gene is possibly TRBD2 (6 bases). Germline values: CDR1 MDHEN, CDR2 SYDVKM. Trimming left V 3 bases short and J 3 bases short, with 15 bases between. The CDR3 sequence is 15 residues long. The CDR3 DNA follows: TGTGCCAGCAGTTTTAGCGGACTGACGAACTACGAGCAGTACTTC. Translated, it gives CASSFSGLTNYEQYF.

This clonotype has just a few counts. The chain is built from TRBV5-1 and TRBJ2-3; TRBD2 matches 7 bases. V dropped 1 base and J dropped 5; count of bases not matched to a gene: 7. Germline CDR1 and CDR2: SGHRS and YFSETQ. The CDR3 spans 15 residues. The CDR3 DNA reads TGCGCCAGCAGCTTGTCGCCTAGCGGAGGAGATACGCAGTATTTT. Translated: CASSLSPSGGDTQYF.

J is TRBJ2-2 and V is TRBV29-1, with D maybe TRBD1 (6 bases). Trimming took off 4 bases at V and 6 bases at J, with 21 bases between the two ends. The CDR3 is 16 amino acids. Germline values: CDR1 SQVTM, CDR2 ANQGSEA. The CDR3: CSVAGSRGSRAGELFF. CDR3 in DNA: TGCAGCGTTGCCGGTAGCAGGGGCTCAAGGGCCGGGGAGCTGTTTTTT.

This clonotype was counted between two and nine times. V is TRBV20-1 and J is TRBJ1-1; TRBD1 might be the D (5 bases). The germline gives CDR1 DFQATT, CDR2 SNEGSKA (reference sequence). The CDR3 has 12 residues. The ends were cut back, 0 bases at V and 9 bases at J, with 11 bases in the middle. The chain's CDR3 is CSARDHPGKAFF. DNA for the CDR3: TGCAGTGCTAGAGATCACCCAGGGAAAGCTTTCTTT.

Here the CDR3 reads CASSYGGGSTDTQYF. The CDR3 nucleotides are TGTGCCAGCAGTTATGGTGGCGGGAGCACAGATACGCAGTATTTT. This chain connects TRBV6-9 to TRBJ2-3, with D maybe TRBD2 (5 bases). V was shortened by 2 bases and J by 0 bases, with 9 bases between the two germline ends. Germline V gene sequence: CDR1 MNHGY, CDR2 SVAAGI. The CDR3 runs to 15 residues.

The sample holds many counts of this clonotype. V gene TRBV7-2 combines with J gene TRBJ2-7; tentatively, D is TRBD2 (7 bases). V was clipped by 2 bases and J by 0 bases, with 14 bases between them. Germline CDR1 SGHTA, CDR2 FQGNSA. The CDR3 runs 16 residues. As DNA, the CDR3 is TGTGCCAGCAGCTTATGGGGGGGCCCGAGCTCCTACGAGCAGTACTTC. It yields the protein CASSLWGGPSSYEQYF.

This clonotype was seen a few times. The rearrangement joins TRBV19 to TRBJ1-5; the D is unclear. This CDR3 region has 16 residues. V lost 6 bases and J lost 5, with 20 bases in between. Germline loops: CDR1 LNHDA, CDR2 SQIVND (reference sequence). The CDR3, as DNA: TGTGCCAGTAGCCACATTCTAGGGCAGGTTGATCAGCCCCAGCATTTT. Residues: CASSHILGQVDQPQHF.

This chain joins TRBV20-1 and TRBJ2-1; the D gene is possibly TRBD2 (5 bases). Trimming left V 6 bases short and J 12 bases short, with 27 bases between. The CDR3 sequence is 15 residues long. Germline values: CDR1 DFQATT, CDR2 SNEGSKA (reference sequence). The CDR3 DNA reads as TGCAGTGCCACCCCTACTGTTGGGCGGGCGGACTCGCAGTTCTTC. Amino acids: CSATPTVGRADSQFF.

Here the CDR3 reads CASLPQKTENTEAFF. Here the CDR3 DNA reads TGTGCCAGTCTCCCGCAAAAAACAGAGAACACTGAAGCTTTCTTT. This chain joins TRBV19 and TRBJ1-1; no reliable D call. Deletions cut 8 bases from V and 1 base from J, with 17 bases between. The CDR3 spans 15 residues. Per the germline V gene, CDR1 is LNHDA and CDR2 is SQIVND (reference sequence).

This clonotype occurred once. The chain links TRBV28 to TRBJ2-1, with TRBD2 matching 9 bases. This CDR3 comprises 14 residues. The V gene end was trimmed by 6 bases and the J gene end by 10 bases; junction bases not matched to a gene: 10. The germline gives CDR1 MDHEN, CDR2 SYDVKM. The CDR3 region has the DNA TGTGCCAGCAGCCAAGTGATAGCGGGAGCAGAGCAGTTCTTC. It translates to CASSQVIAGAEQFF.